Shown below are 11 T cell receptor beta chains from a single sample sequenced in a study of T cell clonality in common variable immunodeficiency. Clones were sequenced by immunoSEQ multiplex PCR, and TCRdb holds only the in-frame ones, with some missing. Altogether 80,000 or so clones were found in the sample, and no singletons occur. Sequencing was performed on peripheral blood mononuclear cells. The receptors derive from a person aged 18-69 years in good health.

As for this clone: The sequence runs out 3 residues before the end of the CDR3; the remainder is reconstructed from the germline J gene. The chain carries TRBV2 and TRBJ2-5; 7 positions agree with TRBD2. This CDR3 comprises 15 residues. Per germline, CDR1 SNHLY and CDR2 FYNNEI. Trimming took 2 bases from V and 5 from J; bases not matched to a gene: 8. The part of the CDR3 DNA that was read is TGTGCCAGCAGTGAACCGCCCCTGGGGGGGGAGACC. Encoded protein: CASSEPPLGGET. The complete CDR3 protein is CASSEPPLGGETQYF.

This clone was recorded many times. CDR3 sequence: CASSSRSGTYEQYF. CDR3 bases read: TGTGCCAGCAGCTCCCGCTCGGGTACCTACGAG. The V gene is TRBV7-2, the J gene TRBJ2-7; D not certain. The read halts 3 residues ahead of the CDR3 end, with the missing end drawn from the germline J gene. Germline values: CDR1 SGHTA, CDR2 FQGNSA. The CDR3 contains 14 residues. Between the trimmed V and J ends, which lost 4 bases and 2 bases, there was a span of 12 bases. The full variable domain, in which reference TRBV7-2 and TRBJ2-7 provide the parts outside the CDR3, is GAGVSQSPSNKVTEKGKDVELRCDPISGHTALYWYRQSLGQGLEFLIYFQGNSAPDKSGLPSDRFSAERTGGSVSTLTIQRTQQEDSAVYLCASSSRSGTYEQYFGPGTRLTVT.

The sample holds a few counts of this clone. CDR3 bases read: TGTGCCAGCAGCTTAGGCGGGAGTGGCACAGATACG. Its translation is CASSLGGSGTDT. The complete CDR3 protein is CASSLGGSGTDTQYF. The chain carries TRBV11-3 and TRBJ2-3, with TRBD2 identical over 7 bases. The read ends 3 residues before the CDR3 terminus; that terminus is restored from the germline J gene. CDR1 is SGHNT and CDR2 is YENEEA in the germline V gene. This CDR3 has 15 residues. Losses at the gene ends were 1 base for V and 1 base for J; bases not matched to a gene: 2.

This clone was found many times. CDR3 bases read: TGCGCCAGCAAGGCGGGGACCGGGGAG. Its translation is CASKAGTGE. The full CDR3 sequence reads CASKAGTGELFF. The chain couples TRBV5-1 to TRBJ2-2; D might be TRBD2 (6 bases). The CDR3 end falls 3 residues outside the read, so it is completed with the germline J gene. CDR1 is SGHRS and CDR2 is YFSETQ in the germline V gene. The V and J ends lost 6 bases and 5 bases respectively, with 8 bases between them. CDR3 length: 12 amino acids.

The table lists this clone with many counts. The sequenced CDR3 bases are TGTGCCAGCAGCTTAACCGGGACAGCCCCCTACGAG. This translates into CASSLTGTAPYE. The full CDR3 sequence reads CASSLTGTAPYEQYF. J is TRBJ2-7 and V is TRBV7-6; 7 positions agree with TRBD1. The read falls 3 residues short of the CDR3 end, and the missing part is taken from the germline J gene. Germline V gene data show CDR1 as SGHVS and CDR2 as FNYEAQ. The CDR3 sequence is 15 residues long. V dropped 2 bases and J dropped 2; count of bases not matched to a gene: 6.

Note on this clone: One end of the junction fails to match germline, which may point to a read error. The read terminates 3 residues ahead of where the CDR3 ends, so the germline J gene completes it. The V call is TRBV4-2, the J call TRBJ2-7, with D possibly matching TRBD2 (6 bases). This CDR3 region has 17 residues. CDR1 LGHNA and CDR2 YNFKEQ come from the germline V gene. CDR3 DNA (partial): TGTGCCATCAGCCAAGGGGTGTCGGGAGTTGGACTGTACGAG. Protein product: CAISQGVSGVGLYE. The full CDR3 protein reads CAISQGVSGVGLYEQYF.

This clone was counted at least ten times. The CDR3 sequence: CASSLGLAGDPGELFF. The CDR3 DNA, read in part, is TGTGCCAGCAGCTTGGGTCTAGCGGGAGACCCCGGGGAG. The rearrangement joins TRBV5-4 to TRBJ2-2; TRBD2 aligns across 10 bases. The missing CDR3 end, 3 residues past where the read stops, is filled in from the germline J gene. The CDR3 length is 16 residues. J gave up 6 bases and V 0 bases, and 5 bases lay outside the gene matches. Germline loops: CDR1 SGHNT, CDR2 YYREEE (reference sequence).

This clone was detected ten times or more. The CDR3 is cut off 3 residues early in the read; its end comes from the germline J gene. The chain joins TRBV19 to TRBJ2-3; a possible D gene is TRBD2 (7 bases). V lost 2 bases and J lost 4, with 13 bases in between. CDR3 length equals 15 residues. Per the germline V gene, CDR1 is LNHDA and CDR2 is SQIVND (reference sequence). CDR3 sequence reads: CASSISTGRADTQYF. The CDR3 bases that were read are TGTGCCAGTAGTATATCCACAGGGAGGGCAGATACG.

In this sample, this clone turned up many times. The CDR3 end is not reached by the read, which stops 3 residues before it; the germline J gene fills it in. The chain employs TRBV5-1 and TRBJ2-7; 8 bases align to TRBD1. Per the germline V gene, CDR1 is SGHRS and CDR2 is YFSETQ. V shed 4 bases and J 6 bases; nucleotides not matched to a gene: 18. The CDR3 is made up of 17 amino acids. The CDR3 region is CASSRGTGPLDLSEQYF. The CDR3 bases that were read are TGCGCCAGCAGCCGTGGGACAGGACCCTTAGACCTCTCCGAG.

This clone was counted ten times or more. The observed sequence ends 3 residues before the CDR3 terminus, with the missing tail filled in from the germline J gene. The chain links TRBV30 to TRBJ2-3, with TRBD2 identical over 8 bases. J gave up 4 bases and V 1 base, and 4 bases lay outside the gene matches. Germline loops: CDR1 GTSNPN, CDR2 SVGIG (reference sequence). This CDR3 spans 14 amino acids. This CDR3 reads CAWSATSVPDTQYF. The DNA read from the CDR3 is TGTGCCTGGAGTGCGACTAGCGTCCCAGATACG.

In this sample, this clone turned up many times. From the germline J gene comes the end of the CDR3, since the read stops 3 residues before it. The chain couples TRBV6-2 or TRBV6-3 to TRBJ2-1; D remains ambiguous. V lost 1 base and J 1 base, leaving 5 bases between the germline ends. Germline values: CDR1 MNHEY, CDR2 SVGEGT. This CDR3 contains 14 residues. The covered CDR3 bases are TGTGCCAGCAGTTACTTGCGTTCCTACAATGAG. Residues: CASSYLRSYNE. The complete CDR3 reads CASSYLRSYNEQFF.